The rows below give T cell receptor beta chains drawn from one sample of a study of blood T cell repertoires in COVID-19. Sequenced by immunoSEQ multiplex PCR; TCRdb stores in-frame clones only, minus some. The table has some 350,000 clones, approximately 87% seen once. Sequenced sample: peripheral blood. These receptor sequences come from a woman in her 50s with COVID-19, enrolled during active disease. The CDR3 runs from the conserved cysteine through the conserved F or W. D genes are given only for firm matches. Expanded clones get a size class; other rows say once, few or many, or leave the size out.

v_gene,j_gene,abundance,d_gene,CDR3aa,CDR3nt
TRBV6-5,TRBJ2-5,.,.,CASSYSRVVGTQYF,TGTGCCAGCAGTTACTCGAGGGTTGTCGGGACCCAGTACTTC
TRBV15,TRBJ2-7,.,.,CATSRDGSKLDEQYF,TGTGCCACCAGCAGAGACGGGAGCAAGCTCGACGAGCAGTACTTC
TRBV11-3,TRBJ2-2,few,.,CASSSEAFSGELFF,TGTGCCAGCAGCTCCGAGGCGTTCTCCGGGGAGCTGTTTTTT
TRBV11-2,TRBJ2-1,.,TRBD2,CASSSLAGGPNEQFF,TGTGCCAGCAGCTCCTTAGCGGGAGGGCCAAATGAGCAGTTCTTC
TRBV19,TRBJ2-1,.,TRBD2,CASRRGTSGSSEQFF,TGTGCCAGTAGGCGGGGGACTAGCGGGAGTTCTGAGCAGTTCTTC
TRBV23-1,TRBJ1-1,.,.,CASSQSVNTEAFF,TGCGCCAGCAGTCAATCCGTTAACACTGAAGCTTTCTTT
TRBV30,TRBJ2-7,.,TRBD1,CATSGTGVPYEQYF,TGTGCCACTTCAGGGACAGGTGTCCCCTACGAGCAGTACTTC
TRBV7-8,TRBJ2-5,.,.,CASSWDRRGQETQYF,TGTGCCAGCAGCTGGGACCGCCGGGGGCAAGAGACCCAGTACTTC
TRBV27,TRBJ2-3,.,.,CASSFLGALLDTQYF,TGTGCCAGCAGTTTCCTGGGGGCCCTATTAGATACGCAGTATTTT
TRBV6-5,TRBJ2-7,.,.,CASSYSPSEQYF,TGTGCCAGCAGTTACTCCCCTTCCGAGCAGTACTTC
TRBV18,TRBJ1-2,.,TRBD1,CASSPDSGQGSYYGYTF,TGTGCCAGCTCACCGGACTCGGGACAGGGGAGTTACTATGGCTACACCTTC
TRBV5-4,TRBJ2-7,.,TRBD1,CASSLRQGSVEQYF,TGTGCCAGCAGCTTACGACAGGGATCTGTCGAGCAGTACTTC
TRBV5-1,TRBJ2-3,few,.,CASSLSWQDTQYF,TGCGCCAGCAGCTTGTCCTGGCAAGATACGCAGTATTTT
TRBV6-6,TRBJ2-3,.,.,CASCEGHTDTQYF,TGTGCCAGCTGTGAGGGACACACAGATACGCAGTATTTT
TRBV7-2,TRBJ1-2,.,TRBD1,CASSHYRAGGKGQLNGYTF,TGTGCCAGCAGCCACTACCGGGCGGGGGGAAAGGGACAGCTAAATGGCTACACCTTC
TRBV5-1,TRBJ2-5,.,.,CASSLLSAGQETQYF,TGCGCCAGCAGCTTGTTGTCGGCCGGGCAAGAGACCCAGTACTTC
TRBV10-3,TRBJ1-5,.,TRBD1,CAISWGGQGGNQPQHF,TGTGCCATCAGTTGGGGGGGACAGGGGGGCAATCAGCCCCAGCATTTT
TRBV6-1,TRBJ1-1,.,.,CASSEPGLDTEAFF,TGTGCCAGCAGTGAGCCAGGGTTGGACACTGAAGCTTTCTTT
TRBV12-5,TRBJ2-5,.,TRBD1,CASGPGTGAETQYF,TGTGCTAGTGGTCCAGGGACAGGGGCAGAGACCCAGTACTTC
TRBV5-1,TRBJ2-5,.,.,CASSLGAQETQYF,TGCGCCAGCAGCTTAGGGGCCCAAGAGACCCAGTACTTC
TRBV11-2,TRBJ2-3,.,.,CASSLNNRPTDTQYF,TGTGCCAGCAGCTTGAATAACAGGCCCACAGATACGCAGTATTTT
TRBV7-7,TRBJ2-5,.,TRBD1,CASSPGQGGETQYF,TGTGCTAGCAGCCCCGGACAGGGCGGGGAGACCCAGTACTTC
TRBV18,TRBJ1-1,.,TRBD1,CASSPRQGRVTEAFF,TGTGCCAGCTCACCACGACAGGGCCGGGTCACTGAAGCTTTCTTT
TRBV5-4,TRBJ2-1,.,.,CASSLPTSYNEQFF,TGTGCCAGCAGCTTGCCGACTAGCTACAATGAGCAGTTCTTC
TRBV27,TRBJ1-5,.,.,CASNSKGQGRQPQHF,TGTGCCAGCAACTCTAAAGGTCAGGGTCGGCAGCCCCAGCATTTT
TRBV19,TRBJ1-5,once,TRBD1,CASSIQQGTTWPQHF,TGTGCCAGTAGTATTCAACAGGGGACGACATGGCCCCAGCATTTT
TRBV29-1,TRBJ1-1,.,.,CSVVGALNTEAFF,TGCAGCGTTGTAGGAGCTCTGAACACTGAAGCTTTCTTT
TRBV7-9,TRBJ1-1,.,.,CASSLQGGNTEAFF,TGTGCCAGCAGCTTACAAGGGGGGAACACTGAAGCTTTCTTT
TRBV7-9,TRBJ1-2,.,.,CASSLGSGVNYGYTF,TGTGCCAGCAGCTTAGGTTCGGGGGTTAACTATGGCTACACCTTC
TRBV5-4,TRBJ1-2,.,.,CASSLRELTVYGYTF,TGTGCCAGCAGCCTACGGGAGCTTACAGTCTATGGCTACACCTTC
TRBV30,TRBJ1-4,.,.,CAWTWTSLGEKLFF,TGTGCCTGGACTTGGACATCCCTGGGGGAAAAACTGTTTTTT
TRBV19,TRBJ2-1,.,TRBD1,CASGDRGVDEQFF,TGTGCCAGCGGGGACAGGGGTGTTGATGAGCAGTTCTTC
TRBV4-2,TRBJ1-5,.,.,CASSQDIGVGQPQHF,TGTGCCAGCAGCCAAGATATCGGGGTTGGTCAGCCCCAGCATTTT
TRBV18,TRBJ2-4,.,TRBD1,CASSLPTGTKNIQYF,TGTGCCAGCTCACTACCGACAGGGACCAAAAACATTCAGTACTTC
TRBV11-1,TRBJ2-7,.,.,CASSLKTRPYEQYF,TGTGCCAGCAGCTTAAAGACAAGACCCTACGAGCAGTACTTC